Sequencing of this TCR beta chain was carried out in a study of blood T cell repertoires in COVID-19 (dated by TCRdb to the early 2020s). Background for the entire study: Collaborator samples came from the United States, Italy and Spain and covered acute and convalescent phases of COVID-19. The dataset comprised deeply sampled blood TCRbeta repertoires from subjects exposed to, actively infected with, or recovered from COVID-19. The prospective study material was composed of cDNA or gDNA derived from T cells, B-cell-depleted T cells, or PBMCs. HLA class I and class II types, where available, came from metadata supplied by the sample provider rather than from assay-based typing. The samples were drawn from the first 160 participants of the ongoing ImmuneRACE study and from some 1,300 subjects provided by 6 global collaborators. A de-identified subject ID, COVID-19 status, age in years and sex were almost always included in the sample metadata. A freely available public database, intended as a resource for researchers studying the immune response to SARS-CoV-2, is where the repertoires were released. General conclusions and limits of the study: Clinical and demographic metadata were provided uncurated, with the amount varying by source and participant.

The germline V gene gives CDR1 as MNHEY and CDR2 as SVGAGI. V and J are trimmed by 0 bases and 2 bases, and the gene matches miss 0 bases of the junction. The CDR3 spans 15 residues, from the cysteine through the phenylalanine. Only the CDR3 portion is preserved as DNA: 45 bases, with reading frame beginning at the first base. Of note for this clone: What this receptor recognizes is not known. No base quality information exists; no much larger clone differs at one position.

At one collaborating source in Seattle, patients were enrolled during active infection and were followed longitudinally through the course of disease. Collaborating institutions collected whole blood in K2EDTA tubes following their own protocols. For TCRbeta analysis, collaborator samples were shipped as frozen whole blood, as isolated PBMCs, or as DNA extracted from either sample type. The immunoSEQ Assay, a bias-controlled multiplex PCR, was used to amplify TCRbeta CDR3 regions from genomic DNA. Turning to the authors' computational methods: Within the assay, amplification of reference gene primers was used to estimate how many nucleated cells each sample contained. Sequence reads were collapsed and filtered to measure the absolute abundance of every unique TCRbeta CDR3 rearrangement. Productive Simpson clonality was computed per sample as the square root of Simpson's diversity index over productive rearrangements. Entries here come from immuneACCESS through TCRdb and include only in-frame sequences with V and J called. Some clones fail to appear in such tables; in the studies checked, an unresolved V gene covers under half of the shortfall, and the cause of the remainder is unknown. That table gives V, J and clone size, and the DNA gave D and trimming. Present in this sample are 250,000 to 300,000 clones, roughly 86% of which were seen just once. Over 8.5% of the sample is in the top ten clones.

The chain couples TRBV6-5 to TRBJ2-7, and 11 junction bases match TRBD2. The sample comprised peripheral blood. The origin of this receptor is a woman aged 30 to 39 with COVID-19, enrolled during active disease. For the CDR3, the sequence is CASSYSSGGAYEQYF. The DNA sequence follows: TGTGCCAGCAGTTACTCTAGCGGGGGGGCCTACGAGCAGTACTTC.